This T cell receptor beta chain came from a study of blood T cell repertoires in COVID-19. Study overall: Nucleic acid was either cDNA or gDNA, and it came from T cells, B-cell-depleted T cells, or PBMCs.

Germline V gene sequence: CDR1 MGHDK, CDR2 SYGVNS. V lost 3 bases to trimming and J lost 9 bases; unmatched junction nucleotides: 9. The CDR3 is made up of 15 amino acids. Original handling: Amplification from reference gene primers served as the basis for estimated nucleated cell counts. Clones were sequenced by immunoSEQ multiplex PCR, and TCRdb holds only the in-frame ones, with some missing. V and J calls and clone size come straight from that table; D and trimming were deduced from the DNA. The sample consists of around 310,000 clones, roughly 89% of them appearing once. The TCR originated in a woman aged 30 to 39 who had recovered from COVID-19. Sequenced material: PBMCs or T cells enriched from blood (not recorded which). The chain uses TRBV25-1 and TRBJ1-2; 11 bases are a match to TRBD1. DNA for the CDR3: TGTGCCAGCAGTGACTGGGACAGGGGGGACCGCAGCTACACCTTC. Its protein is CASSDWDRGDRSYTF.